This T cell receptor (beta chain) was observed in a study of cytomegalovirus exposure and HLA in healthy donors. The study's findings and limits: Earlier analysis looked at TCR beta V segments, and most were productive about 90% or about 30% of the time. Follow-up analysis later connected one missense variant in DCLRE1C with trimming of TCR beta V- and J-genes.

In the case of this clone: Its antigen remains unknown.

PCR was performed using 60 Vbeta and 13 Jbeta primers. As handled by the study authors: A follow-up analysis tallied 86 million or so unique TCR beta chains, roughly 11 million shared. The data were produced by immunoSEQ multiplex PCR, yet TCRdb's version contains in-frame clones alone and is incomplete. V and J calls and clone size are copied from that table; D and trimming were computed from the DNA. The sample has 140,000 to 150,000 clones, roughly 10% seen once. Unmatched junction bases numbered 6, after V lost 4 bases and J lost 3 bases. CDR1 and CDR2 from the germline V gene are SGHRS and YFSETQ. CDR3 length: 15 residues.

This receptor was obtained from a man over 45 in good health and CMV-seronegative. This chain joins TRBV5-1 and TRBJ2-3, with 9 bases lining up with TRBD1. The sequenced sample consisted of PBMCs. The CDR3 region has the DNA TGCGCCAGCAGCGCCGGGACAGGGAGGACAGATACGCAGTATTTT. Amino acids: CASSAGTGRTDTQYF.